The 16 T cell receptor beta chains reported below all come from one sample, sequenced in a study of OX40 agonist ivuxolimab in advanced cancers. The library was made by the immunoSEQ multiplex PCR assay. TCRdb retrieved this table from immuneACCESS and kept in-frame rearrangements only. Not all clones are present; in checked studies, unresolved V genes account for under half, and no reason is known for the remainder. The sample profile shows around 31,000 clones; more than 85% of them were found once. Clones ranked in the top ten supply more than 25% of the sample. The material sequenced was CD4+ or CD8+ T cells sorted from blood, taken in a trial of the OX40 agonist ivuxolimab. The receptors derive from an adult with an advanced solid tumor such as melanoma, head and neck, liver or kidney cancer.

This sequence joins TRBV9 and TRBJ2-1; 7 bases are shared with TRBD2. V shed 0 bases and J 5 bases; nucleotides not matched to a gene: 5. CDR3 length equals 15 residues. Germline V gene sequence: CDR1 SGDLS, CDR2 YYNGEE. CDR3 region: CASSVGGGMNNEQFF. The CDR3 coding sequence is TGTGCCAGCAGCGTAGGCGGGGGTATGAACAATGAGCAGTTCTTC.

The V and J genes are TRBV4-1 and TRBJ2-5; a possible D gene is TRBD2 (6 bases). This CDR3 is built from 14 residues. Germline CDR1 is MGHRA and CDR2 is YSYEKL. Trimming removed 1 base at V and 13 bases at J, with 19 bases between. The CDR3 DNA reads as TGCGCCAGCAGCCAAGGAGTAGGGACTGCCTATTTGTACTTC. This codes for CASSQGVGTAYLYF.

The chain is built from TRBV28 and TRBJ2-7, with 9 bases aligning to TRBD1. CDR3 size: 14 residues. The trim removed 5 bases at V and 5 bases at J, leaving 7 bases unmatched. Germline CDR1 MDHEN, CDR2 SYDVKM. The CDR3 DNA reads TGTGCCAGCAGTCCCGACAGGGGGGCCGACGAGCAGTACTTC. Protein product: CASSPDRGADEQYF.

This clone was seen a handful of times. The J gene is TRBJ2-7, the V gene TRBV29-1, with D uncertain. The CDR3 contains 14 residues. Germline-derived CDR1 and CDR2 are SQVTM and ANQGSEA. V shed 3 bases and J shed 2 bases, with 14 bases lying between them. The CDR3 coding sequence is TGCAGCGTTGAGGAACCCACCCATCCCTACGAGCAGTACTTC. Translated, it gives CSVEEPTHPYEQYF.

The chain is built from TRBV5-6 and TRBJ2-1; no firm D call. CDR3 size: 17 residues. Germline V lookup: CDR1 SGHDT, CDR2 YYEEEE. V was cut by 0 bases and J by 5 bases, with 18 bases left in between. The DNA of the CDR3 is TGTGCCAGCAGCTTGGAGCTGCTGGGCCCACACGACAATGAGCAGTTCTTC. Translation: CASSLELLGPHDNEQFF.

The rearrangement uses TRBV4-1 and TRBJ2-5, with 10 bases aligning to TRBD2. V lost 5 bases and J lost 1; bases outside the gene matches: 7. Germline values: CDR1 MGHRA, CDR2 YSYEKL. There are 16 residues in the CDR3. CDR3 region: CASSAGPSGSQETQYF. The CDR3 nucleotides read TGCGCCAGCAGCGCCGGGCCTAGCGGGAGCCAAGAGACCCAGTACTTC.

J is TRBJ1-2 and V is TRBV30, with 12 bases fitting TRBD1. This CDR3 spans 15 amino acids. The germline gives CDR1 GTSNPN, CDR2 SVGIG (reference sequence). Trimming cost V 3 bases and J 4 bases; bases outside gene matches: 6. This chain's CDR3 is CAWRSGTGGGYGYTF. CDR3 DNA: TGTGCCTGGAGGTCAGGGACAGGGGGCGGCTATGGCTACACCTTC.

CDR3 residues: CASTGWESTGELFF. The CDR3 nucleotides are TGTGCCAGCACCGGATGGGAATCAACCGGGGAGCTGTTTTTT. This chain connects TRBV6-1 to TRBJ2-2; D not resolved. The CDR3 loop spans 14 amino acids. Germline CDR1 reads MNHNS; CDR2 reads SASEGT. The V end lost 7 bases, the J end lost 5 bases, and 14 bases lay between the germline ends.

V usage is TRBV7-3 and J usage is TRBJ1-2, with 7 bases lining up with TRBD1. From germline, CDR1 is SGHTA and CDR2 FQGTGA. Trimming cost V 0 bases and J 1 base; bases outside gene matches: 2. The CDR3 is 15 residues long. The CDR3 coding sequence is TGTGCCAGCAGCTTAACGCGGGACAGTAACTATGGCTACACCTTC. It codes for CASSLTRDSNYGYTF.

This rearrangement joins TRBV27 to TRBJ2-7; D ambiguous. The CDR3 extends over 13 amino acids. V was pared by 3 bases and J by 2 bases, with 8 bases between. CDR1 and CDR2 from the germline V gene are MNHEY and SMNVEV (reference sequence). The CDR3 loop reads CASSFGETYEQYF. In DNA form, the CDR3 reads TGTGCCAGCAGTTTTGGAGAGACCTACGAGCAGTACTTC.

V usage is TRBV27 and J usage is TRBJ1-2; D gene ambiguous. Germline CDR1 reads MNHEY; CDR2 reads SMNVEV (reference sequence). The CDR3 totals 13 residues. Trimming stripped 2 bases from V and 2 bases from J, with 6 bases between. This CDR3 is CASSLQINYGYTF. CDR3 sequence (DNA): TGTGCCAGCAGTTTACAGATAAACTATGGCTACACCTTC.

This clone was detected only once. The rearrangement uses TRBV4-1 and TRBJ2-1; TRBD2 might be the D (5 bases). There are 12 residues in the CDR3. Germline CDR1 is MGHRA and CDR2 is YSYEKL. V was clipped by 4 bases and J by 9 bases, with 10 bases between them. CDR3 bases: TGCGCCAGCAGCCGCCGGGGTACTGAGCAGTTCTTC. Its translation is CASSRRGTEQFF.

This chain joins TRBV30 and TRBJ2-7; D gene uncertain. The CDR3 extends over 15 amino acids. Trimming removed 4 bases at V and 5 bases at J, with 21 bases between. Per the germline V gene, CDR1 is GTSNPN and CDR2 is SVGIG (reference sequence). CDR3 nucleotides: TGTGCCTGGAATACTATAGAGCTAGGTCGGGACGAGCAGTACTTC. Protein product: CAWNTIELGRDEQYF.

V usage is TRBV5-1 and J usage is TRBJ2-7, with D possibly TRBD2 on 5 matching bases. Germline CDR1 is SGHRS and CDR2 is YFSETQ. The CDR3 contains 15 residues. V was trimmed by 4 bases and J by 3 bases, leaving 17 bases between them. The CDR3 bases are TGCGCCAGCAGCGCCGGAAGCCCCGGGGTCTACGAGCAGTACTTC. Its translation is CASSAGSPGVYEQYF.

The V gene is TRBV5-1, the J gene TRBJ2-7; 7 bases are shared with TRBD1. The CDR3 contains 16 residues. The ends lost 0 bases at V and 2 bases at J; junction bases unmatched: 8. Germline V gene sequence: CDR1 SGHRS, CDR2 YFSETQ. The chain's CDR3 is CASSLARTGEAYEQYF. DNA of the CDR3: TGCGCCAGCAGCTTGGCAAGGACAGGAGAGGCCTACGAGCAGTACTTC. The full variable domain, its missing parts supplied by reference TRBV5-1 and TRBJ2-7, is KAGVTQTPRYLIKTRGQQVTLSCSPISGHRSVSWYQQTPGQGLQFLFEYFSETQRNKGNFPGRFSGRQFSNSRSEMNVSTLELGDSALYLCASSLARTGEAYEQYFGPGTRLTVT.

The chain links TRBV19 to TRBJ1-5, with 8 bases lining up with TRBD1. In germline, CDR1 is LNHDA, CDR2 SQIVND (reference sequence). Trimming removed 9 bases from V and 0 bases from J; junction bases left unmatched: 10. The CDR3 spans 16 residues. The CDR3, as DNA: TGTGCCAGCCAGAGGACAGGGCCTTATAGCAATCAGCCCCAGCATTTT. Its translation: CASQRTGPYSNQPQHF.